These 29 T cell receptor beta chains were all obtained from the same sample, sequenced in a study of cytotoxic CD8 clonotypes in ibrutinib-treated CLL. Here immunoSEQ multiplex PCR was the method, and the copy in TCRdb shows in-frame clones only, minus some. This table has about 49,000 clones, 53% appearing once. The sample here was PBMCs, taken after 12 months of ibrutinib treatment. These receptors all come from a human donor with chronic lymphocytic leukemia.

This sequence joins TRBV29-1 and TRBJ2-3; the D gene is possibly TRBD1 (6 bases). The V end lost 7 bases, the J end lost 2 bases, and 13 bases lay between the germline ends. The germline CDR1 and CDR2 sequences are SQVTM and ANQGSEA. The CDR3 spans 13 residues. In DNA, the CDR3 is TGCAGCGGCTGGGACACCTTCACAGATACGCAGTATTTT. Encoded protein: CSGWDTFTDTQYF.

The V call is TRBV5-1, the J call TRBJ2-1; no definite D call. Germline V gene sequence: CDR1 SGHRS, CDR2 YFSETQ. Between the trimmed V and J ends, which lost 1 base and 6 bases, there was a span of 8 bases. This CDR3 comprises 13 residues. The CDR3 DNA is TGCGCCAGCAGCTTGCGACTGTCCAATGAGCAGTTCTTC. It encodes CASSLRLSNEQFF.

The chain uses TRBV25-1 and TRBJ1-4, with D uncertain. The V gene lost 5 bases and the J gene lost 3 bases, with 13 bases spanning the gap. The CDR3 has 15 residues. Germline V gene sequence: CDR1 MGHDK, CDR2 SYGVNS. The CDR3 reads CASSRGRRANEKLFF. The DNA for the CDR3 is TGTGCCAGCAGTCGAGGGCGGCGGGCTAATGAAAAACTGTTTTTT.

This chain connects TRBV9 to TRBJ1-2; no definite D call. V lost 6 bases and J 4 bases, leaving 19 bases between the germline ends. CDR1 is SGDLS and CDR2 is YYNGEE in the germline V gene. The CDR3 is made up of 15 amino acids. Here the CDR3 reads CASNLNSGHGYGYTF. CDR3 nucleotide sequence: TGTGCCAGCAACCTAAACAGTGGGCACGGCTATGGCTACACCTTC. The whole variable domain, filled in from reference TRBV9 and TRBJ1-2, reads DSGVTQTPKHLITATGQRVTLRCSPRSGDLSVYWYQQSLDQGLQFLIQYYNGEERAKGNILERFSAQQFPDLHSELNLSSLELGDSALYFCASNLNSGHGYGYTFGSGTRLTVV.

This chain joins TRBV27 and TRBJ1-4; no clear D. Germline CDR1 and CDR2: MNHEY and SMNVEV (reference sequence). The CDR3 runs to 14 residues. With 6 bases removed from V and 1 base from J, the gap between germline ends came to 9 bases. CDR3 sequence (DNA): TGTGCCAGCAGCCGGACGCAAACTAATGAAAAACTGTTTTTT. It specifies CASSRTQTNEKLFF.

This chain uses TRBV19 with TRBJ1-1; D gene uncertain. The length of the CDR3 is 13 residues. CDR1 is LNHDA and CDR2 is SQIVND in the germline V gene (reference sequence). Trimming pared 5 bases from V and 6 bases from J, leaving 13 bases between. CDR3 region: CASSVGPRAEAFF. CDR3 nucleotide sequence: TGTGCCAGTAGTGTAGGGCCGCGGGCTGAAGCTTTCTTT. Full variable domain (remainder filled in from reference TRBV19 and TRBJ1-1): DGGITQSPKYLFRKEGQNVTLSCEQNLNHDAMYWYRQDPGQGLRLIYYSQIVNDFQKGDIAEGYSVSREKKESFPLTVTSAQKNPTAFYLCASSVGPRAEAFFGQGTRLTVV.

The chain carries TRBV27 and TRBJ2-5; perhaps TRBD2 as D (7 bases). The germline V gene has CDR1 MNHEY and CDR2 SMNVEV (reference sequence). CDR3 length: 15 residues. V dropped 5 bases and J dropped 5 bases, with 18 bases sitting between them. In nucleotides, the CDR3 is TGTGCCAGCAGTGGGGGGGCGACGGGAGTGGAGACCCAGTACTTC. Translating it yields CASSGGATGVETQYF.

The chain recombines TRBV4-1 with TRBJ2-5; no reliable D call. CDR1 is MGHRA, CDR2 YSYEKL, per germline. The CDR3 loop spans 13 amino acids. V lost 6 bases, J lost 5 bases, and 13 bases lay in between. Here the CDR3 reads CASRPNIGETQYF. The CDR3 DNA reads as TGCGCCAGCAGACCCAACATTGGGGAGACCCAGTACTTC.

In this sample, this clone turned up once. The V call is TRBV15, the J call TRBJ2-1; D ambiguous. Germline assignment: CDR1 LNHNV and CDR2 YYDKDF (reference sequence). Trimming left V 3 bases short and J 5 bases short, with 14 bases between. The CDR3 loop spans 15 amino acids. The CDR3 bases are TGTGCCACCAGCAGGGACCCTGGTGGGGACAATGAGCAGTTCTTC. Its protein product is CATSRDPGGDNEQFF.

This clone was counted at least ten times. The rearrangement links TRBV10-1 to TRBJ2-4; D possibly corresponds to TRBD2 (5 bases). This CDR3 has 16 residues. The ends were cut back, 0 bases at V and 0 bases at J, with 9 bases in the middle. CDR1 and CDR2 from the germline V gene are WNHNN and SYGVQD (reference sequence). CDR3 amino acids: CASSESRGSAKNIQYF. CDR3 nucleotide sequence: TGCGCCAGCAGTGAGTCGAGAGGGTCAGCCAAAAACATTCAGTACTTC.

This chain joins TRBV5-1 and TRBJ1-1; D unclear. Germline CDR1 SGHRS, CDR2 YFSETQ. Trimming took off 1 base at V and 6 bases at J, with 10 bases between the two ends. The CDR3 has 13 residues. The CDR3 here is CASSLLVGSEAFF. DNA of the CDR3: TGCGCCAGCAGCTTGTTGGTAGGGTCTGAAGCTTTCTTT.

This clone has more than one count but fewer than ten. V gene TRBV28 combines with J gene TRBJ2-2; D call uncertain. This CDR3 is 13 amino acids long. The germline gives CDR1 MDHEN, CDR2 SYDVKM. Trimming took 8 bases from V and 0 from J, leaving 7 bases between them. The CDR3 nucleotides read TGTGCCAGCCCGGCAGCGAACACCGGGGAGCTGTTTTTT. It yields the protein CASPAANTGELFF.

The chain has TRBV7-3 and TRBJ2-7, with TRBD2 matching over 10 bases. The CDR3 runs to 15 residues. V shed 5 bases, J shed 0 bases, and the junction held 4 bases outside the gene matches. CDR1 and CDR2 (germline): SGHTA, FQGTGA. The CDR3 loop is CASSVGLADSYEQYF. DNA of the CDR3: TGTGCCAGCAGCGTAGGACTAGCGGACTCCTACGAGCAGTACTTC. The full variable domain, with the rest looked up from reference TRBV7-3 and TRBJ2-7, is GAGVSQTPSNKVTEKGKYVELRCDPISGHTALYWYRQSLGQGPEFLIYFQGTGAADDSGLPNDRFFAVRPEGSVSTLKIQRTERGDSAVYLCASSVGLADSYEQYFGPGTRLTVT.

The V gene is TRBV9, the J gene TRBJ2-1; tentatively, D is TRBD2 (6 bases). Germline values: CDR1 SGDLS, CDR2 YYNGEE. V was pared by 0 bases and J by 0 bases, with 13 bases between. The CDR3 is made up of 17 amino acids. The CDR3 nucleotides read TGTGCCAGCAGCGTAGGGGGTAGCGGAAGCTCCTACAATGAGCAGTTCTTC. Protein product: CASSVGGSGSSYNEQFF.

The chain is built from TRBV6-6 and TRBJ2-5, with D perhaps TRBD1 (8 bases). This CDR3 has 16 amino acids. Germline CDR1 reads MNHNY; CDR2 reads SVGAGI (reference sequence). V shed 4 bases and J shed 4 bases, with 19 bases lying between them. The CDR3 sequence: CASSSFGQGGGETQYF. CDR3 DNA: TGTGCCAGCAGTTCCTTTGGACAGGGCGGGGGAGAGACCCAGTACTTC.

The chain employs TRBV19 and TRBJ2-7, with TRBD1 matching over 10 bases. V lost 8 bases, J lost 4 bases, and 2 bases stayed unmatched. Germline assignment: CDR1 LNHDA and CDR2 SQIVND (reference sequence). The length of the CDR3 is 12 residues. The CDR3: CASADRGYEQYF. The CDR3 nucleotides are TGTGCCAGTGCGGACAGGGGGTACGAGCAGTACTTC.

This chain uses TRBV19 with TRBJ2-2; TRBD1 aligns across 8 bases. There are 18 residues in the CDR3. V gave up 3 bases and J gave up 2 bases; unmatched junction bases: 11. From germline, CDR1 is LNHDA and CDR2 SQIVND (reference sequence). The CDR3 DNA reads TGTGCCAGTAGTATTCGGCAGGGGGCGGTTTTTAACACCGGGGAGCTGTTTTTT. Its translation is CASSIRQGAVFNTGELFF.

The chain has TRBV7-9 and TRBJ1-2; no clear D. In germline, CDR1 is SEHNR, CDR2 FQNEAQ (reference sequence). V was trimmed by 2 bases and J by 4 bases, leaving 11 bases between them. This CDR3 is built from 14 residues. In DNA form, the CDR3 reads TGTGCCAGCAGCTTAAATGGGGTCGGCTATGGCTACACCTTC. Amino acids: CASSLNGVGYGYTF.

The chain employs TRBV27 and TRBJ2-3; no reliable D call. CDR3 length equals 14 residues. Germline V gene sequence: CDR1 MNHEY, CDR2 SMNVEV (reference sequence). V was cut by 5 bases and J by 0 bases, with 9 bases left in between. CDR3 sequence (DNA): TGTGCCAGCAGTGGTCTGACAAGCACAGATACGCAGTATTTT. Encoded protein: CASSGLTSTDTQYF.

This sequence joins TRBV6-6 and TRBJ1-1, with D uncertain. V dropped 10 bases and J dropped 4 bases, with 10 bases sitting between them. This CDR3 contains 11 residues. Germline CDR1 and CDR2: MNHNY and SVGAGI (reference sequence). The CDR3, as DNA: TGTGCCATACTAGCATCCACTGAAGCTTTCTTT. Translated, it gives CAILASTEAFF.

This clone was seen only a few times. DNA for the CDR3: TGCGCCAGCAGCTTGGCCCCTCTAGCGGGGGACACAGATACGCAGTATTTT. It is translated as CASSLAPLAGDTDTQYF. The rearrangement links TRBV5-1 to TRBJ2-3, with 10 bases matching TRBD2. The CDR3 extends over 17 amino acids. V gave up 0 bases and J gave up 2 bases; unmatched junction bases: 6. Germline CDR1 reads SGHRS; CDR2 reads YFSETQ. Full variable domain (remainder filled in from reference TRBV5-1 and TRBJ2-3): KAGVTQTPRYLIKTRGQQVTLSCSPISGHRSVSWYQQTPGQGLQFLFEYFSETQRNKGNFPGRFSGRQFSNSRSEMNVSTLELGDSALYLCASSLAPLAGDTDTQYFGPGTRLTVL.

The CDR3 reads CATSSDRGFLAFF. The CDR3 nucleotides are TGTGCCACCAGCAGCGACAGGGGGTTTTTAGCTTTCTTT. The gene calls are TRBV15 and TRBJ1-1; TRBD1 matches at 9 bases. Trimming took 3 bases from V and 10 from J; bases not matched to a gene: 6. CDR3 length: 13 residues. Germline V gene sequence: CDR1 LNHNV, CDR2 YYDKDF (reference sequence).

This clone was seen a single time. The chain joins TRBV6-4 to TRBJ2-2; D is perhaps TRBD1 or TRBD2 (5 bases each). Germline lookup yields CDR1 MRHNA and CDR2 SNTAGT. The CDR3 extends over 17 amino acids. V gave up 0 bases and J gave up 3 bases, with 14 bases separating them. DNA of the CDR3: TGTGCCAGCAGTGACTCTGGGGGAAAAGGATACACCGGGGAGCTGTTTTTT. It translates to CASSDSGGKGYTGELFF.

There are a few counts of this clone. CDR3 protein: CASSPGQGREAFF. In DNA, the CDR3 is TGCGCCAGCAGTCCCGGACAAGGGAGAGAAGCTTTCTTT. The rearrangement links TRBV5-1 to TRBJ1-1, with a weak D call TRBD1 (5 bases). Per germline, CDR1 SGHRS and CDR2 YFSETQ. Trimming stripped 5 bases from V and 8 bases from J, with 16 bases between. The CDR3 extends over 13 amino acids.

This clone was counted only a few times. The chain combines TRBV9 with TRBJ1-2; D remains unclear. This CDR3 has 15 residues. Trimming took 4 bases from V and 0 from J, leaving 13 bases between them. Germline CDR1 SGDLS, CDR2 YYNGEE. The CDR3 DNA is TGTGCCAGCAGCCCGGGGAGGACTTCTAACTATGGCTACACCTTC. It translates to CASSPGRTSNYGYTF.

With regard to this clone: A read error may account for a junction end that differs from germline. The chain uses TRBV5-3 and TRBJ1-2; 8 bases fit TRBD1. TRBV5-3 has ORF status, its function being uncertain. The CDR3 covers 14 residues. CDR3 bases: TGTGCCAGCAGCTCAGCAGGACAGGGTTATGGCTACACCTTC. This sequence encodes CASSSAGQGYGYTF.

The chain uses TRBV9 and TRBJ2-3, with 9 bases lining up with TRBD2. Germline CDR1 SGDLS, CDR2 YYNGEE. This CDR3 has 18 amino acids. Germline trimming cut 1 base from V and 4 bases from J; bases unmatched to any gene: 13. The CDR3 region has the DNA TGTGCCAGCAGCGTACTAGCGGGATTCGGATCAGGGGCAGATACGCAGTATTTT. It encodes CASSVLAGFGSGADTQYF.

V is TRBV4-1 and J is TRBJ2-3; D gene ambiguous. This CDR3 comprises 16 residues. Germline V gives CDR1 MGHRA, CDR2 YSYEKL. Trimming took off 2 bases at V and 4 bases at J, with 16 bases between the two ends. In nucleotides, the CDR3 is TGCGCCAGCAGCCAAAGGACCGCCTCACTTGCAGATACGCAGTATTTT. This sequence encodes CASSQRTASLADTQYF.

V and J are TRBV7-9 and TRBJ2-2, with D hard to call. Germline CDR1 and CDR2: SEHNR and FQNEAQ (reference sequence). The CDR3 totals 14 residues. V lost 0 bases, J lost 2 bases, and 4 bases lay in between. CDR3 coding DNA: TGTGCCAGCAGCTTAGCGGGAAACACCGGGGAGCTGTTTTTT. As protein: CASSLAGNTGELFF.